The 11 T cell receptor beta chains given below trace back to one sample, sequenced in a study of T cell repertoires in ileal Crohn's disease. Profiling relied on immunoSEQ multiplex PCR, and the TCRdb table lists in-frame clones only, not all of them. The sample carries about 12,000 clones, roughly 80% recorded once. Specified time point: neoterminal ileum biopsy at postoperative endoscopy, about 6 months after surgery. Sequencing was done on a sample of ileal tissue. The receptors were sampled from an adult with Crohn's disease.

This chain joins TRBV5-1 and TRBJ1-1; TRBD1 matches at 9 bases. Trimming at V came to 0 bases and at J to 4 bases, leaving 4 bases not matched to a gene. Per the germline V gene, CDR1 is SGHRS and CDR2 is YFSETQ. The CDR3 is 15 residues long. The CDR3 DNA is TGCGCCAGCAGCTTGGGGGACAGGGTGGGCACTGAAGCTTTCTTT. Amino acids: CASSLGDRVGTEAFF.

The chain is built from TRBV5-4 and TRBJ2-7; perhaps TRBD2 as D (5 bases). From germline, CDR1 is SGHNT and CDR2 YYREEE (reference sequence). The CDR3 sequence is 14 residues long. Trimming stripped 4 bases from V and 5 bases from J, with 16 bases between. The chain's CDR3 is CASSGRLSGNEQYF. CDR3 bases: TGTGCCAGCAGCGGACGACTAAGCGGAAACGAGCAGTACTTC.

This clone was seen a handful of times. The J gene is TRBJ2-5, the V gene TRBV5-1; 14 bases are a match to TRBD2. The V gene end was trimmed by 5 bases and the J gene end by 2 bases; junction bases not matched to a gene: 8. The CDR3 is 17 residues long. Germline assignment: CDR1 SGHRS and CDR2 YFSETQ. The CDR3 protein is CASRQGLAGDGQETQYF. As DNA, the CDR3 is TGCGCCAGCAGGCAGGGACTAGCGGGAGACGGGCAAGAGACCCAGTACTTC.

V is TRBV27 and J is TRBJ2-5, with D perhaps matching TRBD2 (6 bases). The CDR3 contains 13 residues. V lost 2 bases, J lost 4 bases, and 8 bases lay in between. Germline lookup yields CDR1 MNHEY and CDR2 SMNVEV (reference sequence). The DNA of the CDR3 is TGTGCCAGCAGTTTAATGGGGGGAGAGACCCAGTACTTC. It is translated as CASSLMGGETQYF.

The chain recombines TRBV19 with TRBJ1-2; tentative D call: TRBD1 (5 bases). The CDR3 has 14 residues. Germline CDR1 LNHDA, CDR2 SQIVND (reference sequence). The ends were cut back, 3 bases at V and 7 bases at J, with 15 bases in the middle. CDR3 region: CASSIIDRPSGYTF. CDR3 in DNA: TGTGCCAGTAGTATCATCGACAGACCTAGTGGCTACACCTTC.

This clone was detected a few times. The chain is built from TRBV5-1 and TRBJ1-3; D is unresolved. CDR1 and CDR2 (germline): SGHRS, YFSETQ. CDR3 length equals 18 residues. The V gene lost 6 bases and the J gene lost 8 bases, with 30 bases spanning the gap. In nucleotides, the CDR3 is TGCGCCAGCACCTCCTTGACAACAACCGGGATTTTACTACACACCATATATTTT. This sequence encodes CASTSLTTTGILLHTIYF.

V and J are TRBV19 and TRBJ2-1, with D maybe TRBD1 (5 bases). Germline CDR1 is LNHDA and CDR2 is SQIVND (reference sequence). V was clipped by 2 bases and J by 0 bases, with 11 bases between them. The CDR3 runs 16 residues. CDR3 amino acids: CASSIQGTLSYNEQFF. The CDR3, as DNA: TGTGCCAGTAGTATACAGGGAACTCTCTCCTACAATGAGCAGTTCTTC.

The rearrangement joins TRBV2 to TRBJ1-2, with D possibly TRBD1 on 6 matching bases. The CDR3 has 11 residues. V dropped 6 bases and J dropped 9 bases, with 11 bases sitting between them. Germline-derived CDR1 and CDR2 are SNHLY and FYNNEI. CDR3 sequence reads: CASSSQGSYTF. CDR3 nucleotide sequence: TGTGCCAGCAGCTCTCAGGGGAGCTACACCTTC.

V usage is TRBV5-1 and J usage is TRBJ2-3; no clear D. CDR3 length: 13 amino acids. Germline loops: CDR1 SGHRS, CDR2 YFSETQ. V lost 5 bases and J 3 bases, leaving 10 bases between the germline ends. CDR3 nucleotides: TGCGCCAGCAGATTTGACACGACAGATACGCAGTATTTT. This gives the protein CASRFDTTDTQYF. The full variable domain, rest sourced from reference TRBV5-1 and TRBJ2-3, is KAGVTQTPRYLIKTRGQQVTLSCSPISGHRSVSWYQQTPGQGLQFLFEYFSETQRNKGNFPGRFSGRQFSNSRSEMNVSTLELGDSALYLCASRFDTTDTQYFGPGTRLTVL.

J is TRBJ1-2 and V is TRBV28, with 8 nucleotides matching TRBD1. V was pared by 4 bases and J by 4 bases, with 5 bases of the junction left unmatched. The germline V gene has CDR1 MDHEN and CDR2 SYDVKM. CDR3 size: 14 residues. CDR3 region: CASSWGQAVYGYTF. In DNA form, the CDR3 reads TGTGCCAGCAGTTGGGGACAGGCGGTCTATGGCTACACCTTC.

The J gene is TRBJ1-3, the V gene TRBV28; D remains ambiguous. Trimming shortened V by 1 base and J by 0 bases, and 10 bases separated the two germline ends. This CDR3 is built from 16 residues. Germline V gives CDR1 MDHEN, CDR2 SYDVKM. The CDR3 reads CASSLSPSSSGNTIYF. Here the CDR3 DNA reads TGTGCCAGCAGTTTATCCCCGTCCAGCTCTGGAAACACCATATATTTT.